Each of the 14 T cell receptor beta chains below was sequenced from the same sample in a study of Ad26.COV2.S vaccination and SARS-CoV-2 variants. The treatment denotes: 15 to 20 received Ad26.COV2.S at low or high dose, single or two shots; 5 received placebo; per-sample allocation not given. Sampling took place 63 days after the first vaccine or placebo injection. Produced via immunoSEQ multiplex PCR; TCRdb's table is partial and in-frame only. The sample gives some 340,000 clones, 86% of which show up once; approximately 1.9% is in the top ten. Sequencing was performed on peripheral blood, taken in a trial of Ad26.COV2.S vaccine versus placebo. Receptors were obtained from a person aged 18-65 years who received the Ad26.COV2.S COVID-19 vaccine or a placebo.

The V call is TRBV25-1, the J call TRBJ1-2; D is possibly TRBD1 (5 bases). Trimming cost V 1 base and J 7 bases, with 7 bases left between them. Germline V gene data show CDR1 as MGHDK and CDR2 as SYGVNS. This CDR3 region has 12 residues. The CDR3 spells CASSELQGGYTF. The CDR3 bases are TGTGCCAGCAGTGAATTGCAGGGTGGCTACACCTTC.

This clone was observed a few times. This sequence joins TRBV6-2 or TRBV6-3 and TRBJ2-1, with a tentative D call TRBD1 (5 bases). The CDR3 is 14 residues long. Between the trimmed V and J ends, which lost 5 bases and 8 bases, there was a span of 16 bases. Germline V gene data show CDR1 as MNHEY and CDR2 as SVGEGT. For the CDR3, the DNA is TGTGCCAGCAGTCCCAGGGTCTTAGATTATGAGCAGTTCTTC. Translating it yields CASSPRVLDYEQFF.

This clone has only one observation. The chain is built from TRBV5-4 and TRBJ2-3; 8 nucleotides agree with TRBD1. CDR1 and CDR2 (germline): SGHNT, YYREEE (reference sequence). The V and J ends lost 4 bases and 4 bases, in that order; junction bases with no gene match: 8. The CDR3 covers 15 residues. This CDR3 reads CASSGEPGGPDTQYF. The CDR3 DNA reads TGTGCCAGCAGCGGGGAGCCAGGGGGCCCAGATACGCAGTATTTT. Variable domain in full (rest from reference TRBV5-4 and TRBJ2-3): ETGVTQSPTHLIKTRGQQVTLRCSSQSGHNTVSWYQQALGQGPQFIFQYYREEENGRGNFPPRFSGLQFPNYSSELNVNALELDDSALYLCASSGEPGGPDTQYFGPGTRLTVL.

The chain carries TRBV6-5 and TRBJ1-2; D may be TRBD1 (5 bases). CDR3 length equals 13 residues. CDR1 and CDR2 from the germline V gene are MNHEY and SVGAGI. Trimming pared 6 bases from V and 5 bases from J, leaving 13 bases between. The CDR3, as DNA: TGTGCCAGCAGCAGGGCAGGCGATTATGGCTACACCTTC. Its translation: CASSRAGDYGYTF.

The chain is built from TRBV30 and TRBJ2-1, with 8 bases lining up with TRBD2. The CDR3 is 16 residues long. The V segment lost 3 bases and the J segment 6 bases; nucleotides outside the gene matches: 13. Germline V CDR1 and CDR2: GTSNPN, SVGIG (reference sequence). The CDR3 DNA follows: TGTGCCTGGAGCCGGGAGGGGGGGAAGCGGGGCAATGAGCAGTTCTTC. Its protein is CAWSREGGKRGNEQFF.

This clone was recorded a few times. The gene calls are TRBV4-2 and TRBJ1-2, with D perhaps TRBD1 (6 bases). Trimming left V 4 bases short and J 0 bases short, with 15 bases between. The germline V gene has CDR1 LGHNA and CDR2 YNFKEQ. The CDR3 has 16 amino acids. This CDR3 reads CASSPNPGVANYGYTF. CDR3 coding DNA: TGTGCCAGCAGCCCGAACCCAGGGGTGGCTAACTATGGCTACACCTTC.

This clone was seen only a few times. The chain recombines TRBV10-3 with TRBJ1-6; D gene ambiguous. V gave up 8 bases and J gave up 7 bases, with 3 bases separating them. The germline CDR1 and CDR2 sequences are ENHRY and SYGVKD. The CDR3 totals 10 residues. CDR3 amino acids: CAIQNSPLHF. CDR3 DNA sequence: TGTGCCATCCAAAATTCACCCCTCCACTTT.

The genes are TRBV2 and TRBJ1-2; no reliable D call. The CDR3 has 13 residues. Germline V lookup: CDR1 SNHLY, CDR2 FYNNEI. Trimming left V 2 bases short and J 8 bases short, with 12 bases between. The CDR3 bases are TGTGCCAGCAGTGAACTCCGAGGGAAAGGCTACACCTTC. Encoded protein: CASSELRGKGYTF.

The sample holds one count of this clone. The chain carries TRBV7-2 and TRBJ2-2; D ambiguous. Per germline, CDR1 SGHTA and CDR2 FQGNSA. V lost 1 base to trimming and J lost 3 bases, with 9 bases between them. This CDR3 contains 15 residues. The CDR3 here is CASSLERPYTGELFF. CDR3 sequence (DNA): TGTGCCAGCAGCTTAGAGAGACCTTACACCGGGGAGCTGTTTTTT.

The chain joins TRBV18 to TRBJ2-2, with a tentative D call TRBD1 (5 bases). The CDR3 is made up of 14 amino acids. CDR1 KGHSH and CDR2 LQKENI come from the germline V gene. V was shortened by 3 bases and J by 4 bases, with 9 bases between the two germline ends. The CDR3 nucleotides are TGTGCCAGCTCACCCAACAGGAGCACCGGGGAGCTGTTTTTT. Amino acids: CASSPNRSTGELFF.

Here the CDR3 reads CASSLLTGVREANYGYTF. The DNA for the CDR3 is TGTGCCAGCAGCTTATTAACAGGGGTTCGGGAAGCTAACTATGGCTACACCTTC. V gene TRBV7-2 combines with J gene TRBJ1-2, with TRBD1 matching over 7 bases. The CDR3 sequence is 18 residues long. CDR1 and CDR2 (germline): SGHTA, FQGNSA. The ends lost 2 bases at V and 0 bases at J; junction bases unmatched: 12.

The chain couples TRBV18 to TRBJ1-2; D is undetermined. The V gene's germline CDR1 is KGHSH and CDR2 LQKENI. V was clipped by 2 bases and J by 8 bases, with 12 bases between them. This CDR3 has 13 residues. Here the CDR3 DNA reads TGTGCCAGCTCACCAACCGGGTCTGAAGGCTACACCTTC. Residues: CASSPTGSEGYTF.

The V gene is TRBV3-1 (or the pseudogene TRBV3-2), the J gene TRBJ2-7; D is uncertain. Trimming took 2 bases from V and 7 from J, leaving 12 bases between them. CDR3 length equals 13 residues. The germline gives CDR1 LGHDT, CDR2 YNNKEL (reference sequence). CDR3 residues: CASSQFRTGEQYF. CDR3 bases: TGTGCCAGCAGCCAATTCCGGACCGGGGAGCAGTACTTC.

This clone was observed a handful of times. Other DNA sequences in the sample encode the same CDR3. The chain couples TRBV3-1 (or the pseudogene TRBV3-2) to TRBJ2-7; no reliable D call. The CDR3 length is 12 residues. The ends were cut back, 2 bases at V and 4 bases at J, with 6 bases in the middle. Germline V gene data show CDR1 as LGHDT and CDR2 as YNNKEL (reference sequence). The CDR3 loop reads CASSQTSYEQYF. In nucleotides, the CDR3 is TGTGCCAGCAGCCAAACAAGTTACGAGCAGTACTTC.